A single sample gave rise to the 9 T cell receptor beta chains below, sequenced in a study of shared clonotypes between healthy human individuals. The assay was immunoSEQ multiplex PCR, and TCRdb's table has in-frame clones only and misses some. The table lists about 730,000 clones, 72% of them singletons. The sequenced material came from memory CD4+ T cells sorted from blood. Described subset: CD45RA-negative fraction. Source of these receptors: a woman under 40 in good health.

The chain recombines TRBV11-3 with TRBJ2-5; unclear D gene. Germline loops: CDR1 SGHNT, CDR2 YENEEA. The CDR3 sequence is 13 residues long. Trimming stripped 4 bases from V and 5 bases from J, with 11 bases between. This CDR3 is CASSYGPGETQYF. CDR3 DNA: TGTGCCAGCAGCTACGGTCCCGGGGAGACCCAGTACTTC. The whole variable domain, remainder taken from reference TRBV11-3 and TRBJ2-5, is EAGVVQSPRYKIIEKKQPVAFWCNPISGHNTLYWYLQNLGQGPELLIRYENEEAVDDSQLPKDRFSAERLKGVDSTLKIQPAELGDSAVYLCASSYGPGETQYFGPGTRLLVL.

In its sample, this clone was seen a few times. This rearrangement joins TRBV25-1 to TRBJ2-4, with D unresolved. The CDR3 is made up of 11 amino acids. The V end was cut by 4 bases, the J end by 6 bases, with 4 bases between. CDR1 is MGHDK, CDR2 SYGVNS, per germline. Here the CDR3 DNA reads TGTGCCAGCAGTGGAGGAAACATTCAGTACTTC. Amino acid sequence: CASSGGNIQYF.

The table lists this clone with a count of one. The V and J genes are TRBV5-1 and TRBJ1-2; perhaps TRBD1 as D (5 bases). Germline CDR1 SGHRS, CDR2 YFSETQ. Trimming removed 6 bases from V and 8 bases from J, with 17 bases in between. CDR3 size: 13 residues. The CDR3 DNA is TGCGCCAGCACGGACACCCAAGGGTTGGGCTACACCTTC. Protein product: CASTDTQGLGYTF.

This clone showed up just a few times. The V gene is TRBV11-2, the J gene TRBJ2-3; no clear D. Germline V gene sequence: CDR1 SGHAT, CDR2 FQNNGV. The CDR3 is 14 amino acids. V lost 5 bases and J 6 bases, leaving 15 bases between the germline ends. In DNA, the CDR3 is TGTGCCAGCAGCCCCGACCCTTCGTCGGATACGCAGTATTTT. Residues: CASSPDPSSDTQYF.

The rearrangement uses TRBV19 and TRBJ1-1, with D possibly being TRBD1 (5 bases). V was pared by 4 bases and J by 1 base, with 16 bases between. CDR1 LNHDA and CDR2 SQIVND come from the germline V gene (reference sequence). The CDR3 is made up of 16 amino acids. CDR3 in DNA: TGTGCCAGTAGTAAAAGGAGGGGCGGGGGGAACACTGAAGCTTTCTTT. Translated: CASSKRRGGGNTEAFF.

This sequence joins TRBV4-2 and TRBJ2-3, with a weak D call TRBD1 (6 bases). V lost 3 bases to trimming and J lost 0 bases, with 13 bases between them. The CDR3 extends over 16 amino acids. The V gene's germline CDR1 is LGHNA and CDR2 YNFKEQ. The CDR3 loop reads CASSQAPGHSTDTQYF. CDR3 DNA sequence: TGTGCCAGCAGCCAGGCCCCGGGACATAGCACAGATACGCAGTATTTT.

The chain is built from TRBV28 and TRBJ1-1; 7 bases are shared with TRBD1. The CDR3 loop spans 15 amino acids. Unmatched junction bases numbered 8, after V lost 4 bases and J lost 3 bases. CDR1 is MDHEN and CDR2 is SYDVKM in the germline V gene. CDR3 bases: TGTGCCAGCAGTTCCGCCGGGACAGCTTACACTGAAGCTTTCTTT. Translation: CASSSAGTAYTEAFF.

CDR3 nucleotide sequence: TGTGCCAGCAGTTATTCACCAGGGGCGAATGAAAAACTGTTTTTT. It encodes CASSYSPGANEKLFF. The V and J genes are TRBV6-9 and TRBJ1-4, with D possibly being TRBD1 (6 bases). The CDR3 is 15 amino acids. CDR1 MNHGY and CDR2 SVAAGI come from the germline V gene. Trimming took off 0 bases at V and 5 bases at J, with 10 bases between the two ends.

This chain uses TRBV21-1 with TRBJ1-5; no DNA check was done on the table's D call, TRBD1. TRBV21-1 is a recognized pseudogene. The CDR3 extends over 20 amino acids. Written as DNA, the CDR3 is TGTGCCAGCAGCAAAGCGGGACCGGGACAGGGGTCTGTTAGCAATCAGCCCCAGCATTTT. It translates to CASSKAGPGQGSVSNQPQHF.